These T cell receptor beta chains were read from a single sample in a study of response to subunit inactivated influenza vaccine. One entry per CDR3 protein, called by TCRdb with MiXCR from the RT-PCR reads. Altogether approximately 530,000 distinct CDR3 sequences are present, 7.5% to 8.5% being singletons, with the ten largest covering around 13%. Specimen: PBMCs from blood, collected around 25 months after vaccination. The receptors come from a man aged 50 to 75 who received an inactivated influenza vaccine. Both conserved end residues are part of each CDR3. The D gene is left open where the match is weak. Size is omitted from some rows. Given values are once, few, many or a class for expanded clones.

size | J | D | V | DNA | CDR3
few | TRBJ2-1 | NA | TRBV6-1 | TGTGCCAGCAGAGACTGGGGGTCCTACAATGAGCAGTTCTTC | CASRDWGSYNEQFF
NA | TRBJ2-1 | NA | TRBV20-1 | TGCAGTGCTAGAGATAGATTCGGGACTTCACTCTCCTACAATGAGCAGTTCTTC | CSARDRFGTSLSYNEQFF
few | TRBJ2-1 | TRBD2 | TRBV19 | TGTGCCAGTAGTATAAAAGCGGGGGGCCGGTCGGAGGAGCAGTTCTTC | CASSIKAGGRSEEQFF
many | TRBJ1-5 | TRBD1 | TRBV29-1 | TGCAGCGTTGAATGGGCAGGGGGAAGGTCCCAGCATTTT | CSVEWAGGRSQHF
many | TRBJ2-3 | NA | TRBV7-2 | TGTGCCAGCAGCCCCGGCAGGGTGACCAACACTCAGGAGCAGTATTTT | CASSPGRVTNTQEQYF
NA | TRBJ1-6 | NA | TRBV7-2 | TGTGCCTGCAGCTTAGGTGGGGGAGGGGATTCACCCCTCCACTTT | CACSLGGGGDSPLHF
many | TRBJ2-7 | NA | TRBV20-1 | TGCAGTGCCCGGTGGGCGGGGAGCACCTACGAGCAGTACTTC | CSARWAGSTYEQYF
many | TRBJ2-7 | NA | TRBV5-5 | TGTGCCAGCAGCTTGGGGACAGACTACGAGCAGTACTTC | CASSLGTDYEQYF
NA | TRBJ2-2 | NA | TRBV4-3 | TGCGCCAGCAGCCAAGGGGTGACAGGGAGGCTCACCGGGGAGCTGTTTTTT | CASSQGVTGRLTGELFF
NA | TRBJ2-1 | NA | TRBV20-1 | TGCAGTGCTAGCCCCTTGGCAGTCCTCAATGAGCAGTTCTTC | CSASPLAVLNEQFF
few | TRBJ2-7 | TRBD2 | TRBV5-1 | TGCGCCAGCAGCTTGGGGGGACTAGTCACCTACGAGCAGTACTTC | CASSLGGLVTYEQYF
few | TRBJ2-2 | TRBD1 | TRBV5-6 | TGTGCCAGCAGCTGGGCCGGGACAGGGATGGACACCGGGGAGCTGTTTTTT | CASSWAGTGMDTGELFF
NA | TRBJ2-1 | NA | TRBV20-1 | TGCAGTGCTAGAAGGGAGTGGCGCGAGCAGTTCTTC | CSARREWREQFF
many | TRBJ1-4 | NA | TRBV27 | TGTGCCAGCAGAATGAGGAGCCAGGGTCCCGAAAAACTGTTTTTT | CASRMRSQGPEKLFF
few | TRBJ1-3 | NA | TRBV9 | TGTGCCAGCAGCGTAAAGCCAGGGGCGGCAAACACCATATATTTT | CASSVKPGAANTIYF
NA | TRBJ1-3 | NA | TRBV20-1 | TGCAGTGCTAGAGACCCCAGATCACCCTCTGGAAACACCATATATTTT | CSARDPRSPSGNTIYF
many | TRBJ2-2 | TRBD1 | TRBV20-1 | TGCAGTGCCTTAAGGGGACAGGGGGCGTCCGGGGAGCTGTTTTTT | CSALRGQGASGELFF
many | TRBJ2-1 | TRBD2 | TRBV7-2 | TGTGCCAGCAGCTTAGCGTTGTCTAGCGGGGGGAGTGAGCAGTTCTTC | CASSLALSSGGSEQFF
many | TRBJ2-7 | NA | TRBV7-2 | TGTGCCAGCAGCCACTTGGGACCCTCCTACGAGCAGTACTTC | CASSHLGPSYEQYF
many | TRBJ2-7 | TRBD1 | TRBV20-1 | TGCAGTGCTAGAGGGGGACAGTACCTCTCCTACGAGCAGTACTTC | CSARGGQYLSYEQYF
many | TRBJ2-7 | NA | TRBV5-1 | TGCGCCAGCAGCGGAGGCGGGAAAGGCGAGCAGTACTTC | CASSGGGKGEQYF
NA | TRBJ1-2 | NA | TRBV5-1 | TGCGCCAGCAGCGGAGGACACGGAAGCTATGGCTACACCTTC | CASSGGHGSYGYTF
few | TRBJ2-2 | TRBD2 | TRBV19 | TGTGCCAGTAGTGATATAGCGGGACCCAACACCGGGGAGCTGTTTTTT | CASSDIAGPNTGELFF
many | TRBJ2-1 | TRBD2 | TRBV7-2 | TGTGCCAGCAGCTCGCTAGCGGGAGGTTACAATGAGCAGTTCTTC | CASSSLAGGYNEQFF
NA | TRBJ2-7 | TRBD2 | TRBV6-5 | TGTGCCAGCAGTTCTAGCGGGGGAAGCTCCTACGAGCAGTACTTC | CASSSSGGSSYEQYF
many | TRBJ2-1 | TRBD2 | TRBV6-1 | TGTGCCAGCAGTGAAGCGGTTAGCGGGTCCTCCTACAATGAGCAGTTCTTC | CASSEAVSGSSYNEQFF
many | TRBJ2-2 | TRBD1 | TRBV11-1 | TGTGCCAGCAGCTTAGCGGGACAGGGGGCGACCGGGGAGCTGTTTTTT | CASSLAGQGATGELFF
many | TRBJ2-7 | NA | TRBV11-2 | TGTGCCAGCAGCTTAGCCCGGGGACTCTACGAGCAGTACTTC | CASSLARGLYEQYF
NA | TRBJ2-1 | NA | TRBV29-1 | TGCAGCGCGAGTGGAGGGCAGTACAATGAGCAGTTCTTC | CSASGGQYNEQFF
few | TRBJ2-7 | TRBD1 | TRBV30 | TGTGCCTGGAGACAGGGGAACGAGCAGTACTTC | CAWRQGNEQYF
few | TRBJ2-5 | TRBD2 | TRBV6-2/TRBV6-3 | TGTGCCAGCAGTCAGCGGGAGTGGGAGACCCAGTACTTC | CASSQREWETQYF
many | TRBJ2-1 | TRBD2 | TRBV5-1 | TGCGCCAGCAGCTCGGCTAGCGGGGGGAACAATGAGCAGTTCTTC | CASSSASGGNNEQFF
NA | TRBJ1-5 | NA | TRBV7-2 | TGTGCCAGCAGCTTAGGTTGGGGGATCAATCAGCCCCAGCATTTT | CASSLGWGINQPQHF
few | TRBJ2-7 | NA | TRBV5-1 | TGCGCCAGCAGCTTGGGTCGGGGGTCCCTCGAGCAGTACTTC | CASSLGRGSLEQYF
few | TRBJ2-7 | NA | TRBV7-6 | TGTGCCAGCAGCTTAGAGCCGACCTCCGAGCAGTACTTC | CASSLEPTSEQYF
many | TRBJ1-1 | NA | TRBV6-1 | TGTGCCAGCAGTCCCAGGGAACGGGTGAACACTGAAGCTTTCTTT | CASSPRERVNTEAFF